A selection of T cell receptor beta chains follows, all from one sample in a study of cytomegalovirus exposure and HLA in healthy donors. The data were produced by immunoSEQ multiplex PCR, yet TCRdb's version contains in-frame clones alone and is incomplete. The table shows 200,000 to 250,000 clones, with around nine tenths occurring only once. Sequencing was carried out using PBMCs. These receptors were obtained from a woman under 30 in good health and CMV-seronegative. CDR3s include the opening cysteine and the closing phenylalanine or tryptophan. A D gene is named only where the DNA matches it firmly. Clone sizes are given selectively: once, few, many, or a class where the clone is expanded.

V gene	J gene	D gene	clone size	CDR3 DNA	CDR3 protein
TRBV28	TRBJ2-5	-	-	TGTGCCAGCAGCCTACAAGAGACCCAGTACTTC	CASSLQETQYF
TRBV27	TRBJ2-1	-	-	TGTGCCAGCAGCTCAGTAGCTGGGTCCTACAATGAGCAGTTCTTC	CASSSVAGSYNEQFF
TRBV5-1	TRBJ2-2	TRBD2	once	TGCGCCAGCAGCTTGGCAGCGGGAGGGGTTTCGAACACCGGGGAGCTGTTTTTT	CASSLAAGGVSNTGELFF
TRBV5-1	TRBJ2-7	TRBD1	-	TGCGCCAGCAGCTTGCGGTGGGGGTACAGGGGCGGTGTCTACGAGCAGTACTTC	CASSLRWGYRGGVYEQYF
TRBV6-1	TRBJ1-2	-	-	TGTGCCAGCTCCCGACCCGGGACACCGGTCCACACCTTC	CASSRPGTPVHTF
TRBV29-1	TRBJ1-1	-	-	TGCAGCGGCAGAGCGGCCCCCTCAGGCACTGAAGCTTTCTTT	CSGRAAPSGTEAFF
TRBV6-1	TRBJ2-2	TRBD1	-	TGTGCCAGCGATGACAGGGGGCGAGGGGAGCTGTTTTTT	CASDDRGRGELFF
TRBV10-3	TRBJ2-1	TRBD2	-	TGTGCCATCAGTGATCCCGGGACTAGCTCAAATGAGCAGTTCTTC	CAISDPGTSSNEQFF
TRBV6-6	TRBJ2-1	-	-	TGTGCCAGCAGCAAGGACAGTGACTCCTACAATGAGCAGTTCTTC	CASSKDSDSYNEQFF
TRBV6-5	TRBJ2-7	TRBD2	-	TGTGCCACTCAGACTAGCGGGATATACGAGCAGTACTTC	CATQTSGIYEQYF
TRBV19	TRBJ2-1	-	-	TGTGCCAGTAGTCCCGGACCCGGGAGCACTGAGCAGTTCTTC	CASSPGPGSTEQFF
TRBV27	TRBJ2-7	TRBD2	-	TGTGCCAGCAGTCCCTTCCTACTAGCGGGAGGTTCCTACGAGCAGTACTTC	CASSPFLLAGGSYEQYF
TRBV5-1	TRBJ2-1	TRBD2	-	TGCGCCAGCAGCCACCGACAGCCCGGGGGGAATGAGCAGTTCTTC	CASSHRQPGGNEQFF
TRBV5-6	TRBJ2-7	-	-	TGTGCCAGCAGCTCCAGCTCCTACGAGCAGTACTTC	CASSSSSYEQYF
TRBV30	TRBJ2-7	TRBD1	-	TGTGCCTGGACCGGACAGGGGGCTATATACGAGCAGTACTTC	CAWTGQGAIYEQYF
TRBV28	TRBJ1-4	-	-	TGTGCCAGCACCGACACCCGGGAAAAACTGTTTTTT	CASTDTREKLFF
TRBV2	TRBJ1-6	TRBD1	-	TGTGCCAGCAGTGAGCAGGGACAGGGGAGTTCACCCCTCCACTTT	CASSEQGQGSSPLHF
TRBV10-1	TRBJ2-3	TRBD2	-	TGCGCCAGCAGTGAGTGGTCTAGCGGGACCGCTAGCACAGATACGCAGTATTTT	CASSEWSSGTASTDTQYF
TRBV6-1	TRBJ2-7	-	-	TGTGCCAGCAGTGGGTTAGCCTCCTACGAGCAGTACTTC	CASSGLASYEQYF
TRBV9	TRBJ2-7	TRBD1	-	TGTGCCAGCAGCGTAGGGACAGGGAGGTCCACCTACGAGCAGTACTTC	CASSVGTGRSTYEQYF
TRBV6-1	TRBJ1-1	-	once	TGTGCCAGCAGTCACGAGGGGAACACTGAAGCTTTCTTT	CASSHEGNTEAFF
TRBV18	TRBJ2-7	-	-	TGTGCCAGCTCACCACCGTCAACAGGGACCTACGAGCAGTACTTC	CASSPPSTGTYEQYF
TRBV5-1	TRBJ2-2	-	-	TGCGCCAGCAGCTTCTCTAGCTCCGGCGGGGAGCTGTTTTTT	CASSFSSSGGELFF
TRBV28	TRBJ1-1	-	-	TGTGCCAGCAGTTTAACGGGACTTACGAACACTGAAGCTTTCTTT	CASSLTGLTNTEAFF
TRBV6-5	TRBJ1-2	-	-	TGTGCCAGCAGTTACCGGGCGGGGGTCGGCTACACCTTC	CASSYRAGVGYTF
TRBV27	TRBJ2-7	TRBD2	-	TGTGCCAGCACCTCAGGGGGTCATCTAGCGGGAGTCAGGAGTGGCGAGCAGTACTTC	CASTSGGHLAGVRSGEQYF
TRBV28	TRBJ1-2	-	-	TGTGCCAGCAGTTTCTTGACAGGATCCGCTGGCTACACCTTC	CASSFLTGSAGYTF
TRBV4-2	TRBJ2-3	TRBD2	-	TGTGCCAGCAGCCAAGTACTAGCGGGCCGCACAGATACGCAGTATTTT	CASSQVLAGRTDTQYF
TRBV2	TRBJ2-3	TRBD1	-	TGTGCCAGCGCCCGGGACAGGGGAACAGATACGCAGTATTTT	CASARDRGTDTQYF
TRBV6-6	TRBJ2-7	-	-	TGTGCCAGCAGGTTAGCGTACGAGCAGTACTTC	CASRLAYEQYF
TRBV7-2	TRBJ2-7	-	-	TGTGCCAGCAGCCCTCTCGCCTGGGAGTACGAGCAGTACTTC	CASSPLAWEYEQYF
TRBV10-3	TRBJ2-7	TRBD2	-	TGTGCCATCAGTGGGGGGGCTAGCGGGAGGACGTTCTACGAGCAGTACTTC	CAISGGASGRTFYEQYF
TRBV7-8	TRBJ2-1	-	-	TGTGCCAGCAGCTTATACGGAATCCCGGGGGATGAGCAGTTCTTC	CASSLYGIPGDEQFF
TRBV6-5	TRBJ1-1	-	once	TGTGCCAGCAGGGGACGACTAGTTGAAGCTTTCTTT	CASRGRLVEAFF
TRBV6-5	TRBJ1-2	-	-	TGTGCCAGCAGTTACTCGACGGGGAACTATGGCTACACCTTC	CASSYSTGNYGYTF
TRBV5-6	TRBJ2-7	TRBD2	-	TGTGCCAGCAGCTTGGATCTGGGACTAGCCCGCTACGAGCAGTACTTC	CASSLDLGLARYEQYF
TRBV10-3	TRBJ1-4	TRBD1	-	TGTGCCATCAGCTCACAGGGGGTTAATGAAAAACTGTTTTTT	CAISSQGVNEKLFF
TRBV7-9	TRBJ1-2	-	-	TGTGCCAGCACCCGGGGTGGGTTGGACTATGGCTACACCTTC	CASTRGGLDYGYTF
TRBV15	TRBJ2-7	TRBD2	-	TGTGCCACCAGCAGCGACGAACCGGGACTAGCGGGAGGGACCGCCTACGAGCAGTACTTC	CATSSDEPGLAGGTAYEQYF
TRBV13	TRBJ1-5	TRBD1	-	TGTGCCAGCAGCACAAGGCCGGGACAGGGAGGCGGACAGCCCCAGCATTTT	CASSTRPGQGGGQPQHF
TRBV11-2	TRBJ2-1	-	-	TGTGCCAGCAGCCTACATTGGGGGGAGGCCCTCGGGGTGTTAAATGAGCAGTTCTTC	CASSLHWGEALGVLNEQFF
TRBV30	TRBJ2-7	-	-	TGTGCCTGGAGCCCACCGGGGGACGGTACCTACGAGCAGTACTTC	CAWSPPGDGTYEQYF
TRBV7-9	TRBJ2-7	TRBD1	once	TGTGCCAGCAGCTTAGCTTTTGGGGAGGACAGGGATGGATTCGAGCAGTACTTC	CASSLAFGEDRDGFEQYF